This T cell receptor (beta chain) was sequenced during a study of vaccination and CD4 T cells after COVID-19. With respect to this clonotype: Its antigen is currently unknown.

With 0 bases removed from V and 12 bases from J, the gap between germline ends came to 14 bases. The CDR3 has 13 amino acids. Treatment meaning: approximately nine-day PBMC culture with coronavirus spike peptide pools or control peptides (ViraFEST assay). The study sequenced cultured CD4+ T cell DNA using the Oncomine TCR Beta short-read assay. Cultures of CD4+ T cells served as the source for extracting genomic DNA. TCRdb ran MiXCR on the PCR reads and lists one entry per CDR3 protein. This table has some 7,000 distinct CDR3 sequences, about 80% appearing once. The chain joins TRBV12-3 or TRBV12-4 to TRBJ1-2, with D tentatively TRBD1 (5 bases). The receptor was derived from a human donor who had recovered from COVID-19. The sequencing input was CD4+ T cells from blood, cultured in vitro. The CDR3 region is CASSLALGEKNTF. CDR3 coding DNA: TGTGCCAGCAGTTTAGCGCTGGGGGAGAAGAACACCTTC.